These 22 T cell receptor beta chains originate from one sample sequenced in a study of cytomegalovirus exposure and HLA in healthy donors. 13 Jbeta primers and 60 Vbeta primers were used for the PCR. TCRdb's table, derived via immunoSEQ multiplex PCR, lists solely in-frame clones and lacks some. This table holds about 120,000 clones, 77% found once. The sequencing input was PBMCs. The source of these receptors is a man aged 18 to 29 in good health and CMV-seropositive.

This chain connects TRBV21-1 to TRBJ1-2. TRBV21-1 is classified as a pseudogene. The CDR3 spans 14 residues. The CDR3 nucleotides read TGTGCCAGCAGCAAAGGGGGAGCTAACTATGGCTACACCTTC. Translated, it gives CASSKGGANYGYTF.

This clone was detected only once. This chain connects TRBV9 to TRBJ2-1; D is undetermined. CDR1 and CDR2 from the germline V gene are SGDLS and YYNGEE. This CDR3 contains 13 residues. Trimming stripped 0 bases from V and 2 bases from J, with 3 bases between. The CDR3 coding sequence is TGTGCCAGCAGCGTAGGGCCCTACAATGAGCAGTTCTTC. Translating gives CASSVGPYNEQFF.

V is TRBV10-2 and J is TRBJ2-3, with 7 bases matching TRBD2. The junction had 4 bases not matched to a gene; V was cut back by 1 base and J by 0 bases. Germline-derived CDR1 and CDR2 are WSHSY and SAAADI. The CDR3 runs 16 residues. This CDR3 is CASSEYSGESTDTQYF. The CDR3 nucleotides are TGCGCCAGCAGTGAGTACAGCGGGGAGAGCACAGATACGCAGTATTTT.

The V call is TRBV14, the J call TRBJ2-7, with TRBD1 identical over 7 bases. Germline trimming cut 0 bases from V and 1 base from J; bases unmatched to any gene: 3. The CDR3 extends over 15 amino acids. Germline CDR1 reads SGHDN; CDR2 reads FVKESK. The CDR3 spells CASSQESGQSYEQYF. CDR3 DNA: TGTGCCAGCAGCCAAGAGTCGGGACAGTCCTACGAGCAGTACTTC. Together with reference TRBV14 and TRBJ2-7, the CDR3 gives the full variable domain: EAGVTQFPSHSVIEKGQTVTLRCDPISGHDNLYWYRRVMGKEIKFLLHFVKESKQDESGMPNNRFLAERTGGTYSTLKVQPAELEDSGVYFCASSQESGQSYEQYFGPGTRLTVT.

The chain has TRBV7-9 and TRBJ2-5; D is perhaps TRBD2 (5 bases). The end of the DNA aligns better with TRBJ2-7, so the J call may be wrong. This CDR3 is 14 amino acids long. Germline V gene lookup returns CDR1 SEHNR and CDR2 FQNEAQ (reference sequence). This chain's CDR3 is CASSSPVSGGEQYF. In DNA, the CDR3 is TGTGCCAGCAGCTCGCCCGTCTCCGGAGGCGAGCAGTACTTC.

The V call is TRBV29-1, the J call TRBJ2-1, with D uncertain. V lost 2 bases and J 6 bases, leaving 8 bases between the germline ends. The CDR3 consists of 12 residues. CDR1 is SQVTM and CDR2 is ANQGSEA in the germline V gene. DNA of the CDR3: TGCAGCGTTGAAACCGACTTCAATGAGCAGTTCTTC. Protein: CSVETDFNEQFF.

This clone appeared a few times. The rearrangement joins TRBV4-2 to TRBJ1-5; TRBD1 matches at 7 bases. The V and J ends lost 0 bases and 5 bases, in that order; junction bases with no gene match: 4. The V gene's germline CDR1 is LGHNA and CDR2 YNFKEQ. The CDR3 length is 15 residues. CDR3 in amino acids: CASSQDRTGDQPQHF. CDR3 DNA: TGTGCCAGCAGCCAAGATAGGACAGGAGATCAGCCCCAGCATTTT.

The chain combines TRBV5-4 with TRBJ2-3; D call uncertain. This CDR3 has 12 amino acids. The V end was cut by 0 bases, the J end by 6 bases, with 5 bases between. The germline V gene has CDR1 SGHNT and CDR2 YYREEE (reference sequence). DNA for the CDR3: TGTGCCAGCAGCTTGGCAGGTGATACGCAGTATTTT. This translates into CASSLAGDTQYF.

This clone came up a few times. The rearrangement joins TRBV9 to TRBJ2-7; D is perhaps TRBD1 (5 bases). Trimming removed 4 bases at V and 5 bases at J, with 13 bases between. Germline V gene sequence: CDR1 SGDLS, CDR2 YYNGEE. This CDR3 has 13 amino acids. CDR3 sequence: CASSTRVADEQYF. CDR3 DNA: TGTGCCAGCAGCACCAGGGTTGCGGACGAGCAGTACTTC.

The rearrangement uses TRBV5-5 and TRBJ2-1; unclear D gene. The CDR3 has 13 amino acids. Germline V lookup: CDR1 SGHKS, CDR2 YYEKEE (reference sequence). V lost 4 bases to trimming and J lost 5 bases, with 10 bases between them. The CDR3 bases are TGTGCCAGCAGCAGAGCCATCGACAATGAGCAGTTCTTC. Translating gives CASSRAIDNEQFF.

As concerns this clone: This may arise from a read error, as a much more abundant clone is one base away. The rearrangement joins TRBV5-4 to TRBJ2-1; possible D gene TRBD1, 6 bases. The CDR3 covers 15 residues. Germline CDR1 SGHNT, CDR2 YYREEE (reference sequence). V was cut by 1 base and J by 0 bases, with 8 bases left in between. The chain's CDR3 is CASSLTGSSYNEQFF. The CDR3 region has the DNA TGTGCCAGCAGCTTGACAGGGAGCTCCTACAATGAGCAGTTCTTC.

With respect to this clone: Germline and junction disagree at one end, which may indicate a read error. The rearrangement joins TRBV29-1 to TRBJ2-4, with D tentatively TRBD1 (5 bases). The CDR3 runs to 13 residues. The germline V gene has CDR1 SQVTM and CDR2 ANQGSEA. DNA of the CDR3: TGCAGCGCCGCGACAGTAGCCAAAAACAGTCAGTACTTC. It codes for CSAATVAKNSQYF.

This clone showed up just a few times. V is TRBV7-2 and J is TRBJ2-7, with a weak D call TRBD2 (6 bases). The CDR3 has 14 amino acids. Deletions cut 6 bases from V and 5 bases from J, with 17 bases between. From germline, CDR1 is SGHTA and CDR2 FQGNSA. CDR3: CASSYWTGGNEQYF. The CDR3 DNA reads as TGTGCCAGCAGTTATTGGACCGGGGGTAACGAGCAGTACTTC.

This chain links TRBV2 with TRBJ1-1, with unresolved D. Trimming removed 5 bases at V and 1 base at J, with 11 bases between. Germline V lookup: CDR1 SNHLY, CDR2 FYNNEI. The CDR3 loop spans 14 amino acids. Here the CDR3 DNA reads TGTGCCAGCAGTAGGAGTAGAGGGAACACTGAAGCTTTCTTT. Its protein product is CASSRSRGNTEAFF.

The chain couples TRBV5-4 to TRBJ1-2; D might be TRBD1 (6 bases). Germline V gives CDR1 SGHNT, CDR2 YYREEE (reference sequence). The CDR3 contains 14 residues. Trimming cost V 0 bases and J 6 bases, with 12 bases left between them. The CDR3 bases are TGTGCCAGCAGCTTGGATACAGGGATGGATGGCTACACCTTC. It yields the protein CASSLDTGMDGYTF.

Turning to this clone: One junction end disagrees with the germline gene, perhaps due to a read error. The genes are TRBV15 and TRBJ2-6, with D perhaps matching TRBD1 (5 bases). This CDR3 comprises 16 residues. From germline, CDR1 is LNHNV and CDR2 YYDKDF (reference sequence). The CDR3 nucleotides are TGTGCCACCAGCAGAGACAGCCCCCCTGGGGCCAACGGCCTGACTTTC. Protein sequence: CATSRDSPPGANGLTF. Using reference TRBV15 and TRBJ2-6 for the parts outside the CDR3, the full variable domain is DAMVIQNPRYQVTQFGKPVTLSCSQTLNHNVMYWYQQKSSQAPKLLFHYYDKDFNNEADTPDNFQSRRPNTSFCFLDIRSPGLGDTAMYLCATSRDSPPGANGLTFGAGSRLTVL.

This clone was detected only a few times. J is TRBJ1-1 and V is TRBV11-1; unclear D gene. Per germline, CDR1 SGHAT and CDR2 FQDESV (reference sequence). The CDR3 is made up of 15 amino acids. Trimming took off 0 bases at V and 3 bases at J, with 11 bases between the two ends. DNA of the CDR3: TGTGCCAGCAGCTTAGCGGAGGGAATGGACACTGAAGCTTTCTTT. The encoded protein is CASSLAEGMDTEAFF. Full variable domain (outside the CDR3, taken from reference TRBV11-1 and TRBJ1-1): EAEVAQSPRYKITEKSQAVAFWCDPISGHATLYWYRQILGQGPELLVQFQDESVVDDSQLPKDRFSAERLKGVDSTLKIQPAELGDSAMYLCASSLAEGMDTEAFFGQGTRLTVV.

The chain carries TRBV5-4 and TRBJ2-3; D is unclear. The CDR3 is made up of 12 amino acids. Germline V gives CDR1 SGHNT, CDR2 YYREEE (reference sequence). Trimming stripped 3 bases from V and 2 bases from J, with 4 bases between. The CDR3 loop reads CASSSNTDTQYF. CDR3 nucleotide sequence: TGTGCCAGCAGCTCCAACACAGATACGCAGTATTTT.

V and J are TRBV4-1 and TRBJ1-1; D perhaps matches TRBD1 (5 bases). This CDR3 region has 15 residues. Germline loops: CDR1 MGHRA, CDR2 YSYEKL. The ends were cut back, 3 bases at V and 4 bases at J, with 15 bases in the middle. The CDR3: CASSHPGGEGTEAFF. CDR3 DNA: TGCGCCAGCAGCCACCCTGGGGGGGAAGGCACTGAAGCTTTCTTT.

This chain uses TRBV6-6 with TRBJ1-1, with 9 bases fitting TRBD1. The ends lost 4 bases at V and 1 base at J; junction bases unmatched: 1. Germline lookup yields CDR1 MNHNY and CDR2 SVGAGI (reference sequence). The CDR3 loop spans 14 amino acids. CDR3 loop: CASSWDRENTEAFF. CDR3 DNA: TGTGCCAGCAGTTGGGACAGGGAGAACACTGAAGCTTTCTTT.

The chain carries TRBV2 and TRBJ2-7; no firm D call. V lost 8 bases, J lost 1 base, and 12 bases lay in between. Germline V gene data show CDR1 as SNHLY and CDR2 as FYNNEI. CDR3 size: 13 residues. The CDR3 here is CASALDYSYEQYF. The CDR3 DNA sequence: TGTGCCAGCGCCCTAGATTATTCCTACGAGCAGTACTTC. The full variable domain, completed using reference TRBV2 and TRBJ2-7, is EPEVTQTPSHQVTQMGQEVILRCVPISNHLYFYWYRQILGQKVEFLVSFYNNEISEKSEIFDDQFSVERPDGSNFTLKIRSTKLEDSAMYFCASALDYSYEQYFGPGTRLTVT.

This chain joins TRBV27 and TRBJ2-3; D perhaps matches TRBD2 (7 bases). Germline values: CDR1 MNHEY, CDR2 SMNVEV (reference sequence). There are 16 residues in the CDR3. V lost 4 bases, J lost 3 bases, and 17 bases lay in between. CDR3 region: CASSSRTRRGTDTQYF. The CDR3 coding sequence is TGTGCCAGCAGTTCCCGGACTAGGAGGGGGACAGATACGCAGTATTTT.